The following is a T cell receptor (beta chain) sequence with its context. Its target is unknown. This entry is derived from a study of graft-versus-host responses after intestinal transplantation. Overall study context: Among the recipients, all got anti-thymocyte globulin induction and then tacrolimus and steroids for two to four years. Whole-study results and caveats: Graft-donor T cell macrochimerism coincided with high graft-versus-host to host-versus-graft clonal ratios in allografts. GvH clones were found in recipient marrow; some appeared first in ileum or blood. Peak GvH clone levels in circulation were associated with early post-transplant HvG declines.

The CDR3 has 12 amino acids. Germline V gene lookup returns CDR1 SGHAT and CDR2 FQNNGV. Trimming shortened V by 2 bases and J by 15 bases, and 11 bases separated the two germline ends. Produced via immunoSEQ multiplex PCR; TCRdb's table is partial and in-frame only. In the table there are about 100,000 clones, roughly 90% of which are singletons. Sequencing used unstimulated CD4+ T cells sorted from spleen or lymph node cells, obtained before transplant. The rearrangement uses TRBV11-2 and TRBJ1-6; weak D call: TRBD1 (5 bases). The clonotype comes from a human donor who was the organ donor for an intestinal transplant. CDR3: CASSLRGVRLHF. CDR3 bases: TGTGCCAGCAGCTTACGAGGGGTTCGCCTCCACTTT.